This T cell receptor beta chain stems from a study of blood T cell repertoires in COVID-19. Study in general: The study drew acute and convalescent COVID-19 samples from the United States, Italy and Spain. Sources were T cells, B-cell-depleted T cells, or PBMCs; the material itself was cDNA or gDNA.

The CDR3 has 20 amino acids. V lost 4 bases, J lost 3 bases, and 15 bases stayed unmatched. The V gene's germline CDR1 is LGHDT and CDR2 YNNKEL (reference sequence). Original data processing: Nucleated cell counts were estimated from reference gene primer amplification. The data were produced by immunoSEQ multiplex PCR, yet TCRdb's version contains in-frame clones alone and is incomplete. V and J calls and clone size come straight from that table; D and trimming were deduced from the DNA. The sample carries 65,000 to 90,000 clones, roughly 84% recorded once. The receptor comes from a woman under 30 with acute or convalescent COVID-19. Source material: peripheral blood. The chain has TRBV3-1 (or the pseudogene TRBV3-2) and TRBJ2-6, with 10 bases that match TRBD2. This chain's CDR3 is CASSPILEAGGPDGANVLTF. Written as DNA, the CDR3 is TGTGCCAGCAGCCCTATCCTGGAAGCGGGAGGGCCAGATGGGGCCAACGTCCTGACTTTC.